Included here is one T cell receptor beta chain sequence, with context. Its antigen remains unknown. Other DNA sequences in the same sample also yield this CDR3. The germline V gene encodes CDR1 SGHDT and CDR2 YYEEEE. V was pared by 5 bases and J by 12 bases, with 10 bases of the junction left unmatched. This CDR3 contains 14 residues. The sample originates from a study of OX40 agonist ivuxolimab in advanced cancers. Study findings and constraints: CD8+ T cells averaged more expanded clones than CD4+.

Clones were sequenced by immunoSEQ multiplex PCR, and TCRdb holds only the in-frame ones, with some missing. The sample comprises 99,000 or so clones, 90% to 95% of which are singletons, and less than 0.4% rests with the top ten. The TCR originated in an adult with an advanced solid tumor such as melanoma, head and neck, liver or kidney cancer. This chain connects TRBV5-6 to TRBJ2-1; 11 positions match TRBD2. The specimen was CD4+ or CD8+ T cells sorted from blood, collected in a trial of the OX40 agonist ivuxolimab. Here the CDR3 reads CASRAGTSGRGQFF. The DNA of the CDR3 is TGTGCCAGCAGGGCCGGGACTAGCGGTCGGGGGCAGTTCTTC.